This T cell receptor (beta chain) was profiled in a study of T cells in Graves' hyperthyroidism and ophthalmopathy. Study-wide findings and caveats: A model built on 13 V-J features separated ophthalmopathy from stable hyperthyroidism. Most thyroid clonotypes that were expanded above 0.001 also turned up in blood.

This clonotype showed up many times. Its antigen is unidentified. This CDR3 comprises 14 residues. Trimming took off 0 bases at V and 5 bases at J, with 10 bases between the two ends. CDR1 and CDR2 (germline): LGHDT, YNNKEL (reference sequence). Amplified TCR beta CDR3 regions came from RNA transcripts. TCR CDR3 underwent first-round RT-PCR with the HTBI primer set. One entry per CDR3 protein results from TCRdb running MiXCR on the multiplex PCR reads. In the table there are fewer than 900,000 distinct CDR3 sequences, about 16% of which are singletons. With a duration under 2 months, the hyperthyroidism was newly diagnosed in patients aged 18 to 65.

This TCR derives from a man between 18 and 35 years old with Graves' hyperthyroidism. Material: blood. The chain links TRBV3-1 to TRBJ1-2; perhaps TRBD1 as D (5 bases). The DNA of the CDR3 is TGTGCCAGCAGCCAAGAAGTAGGGGATTATGGCTACACCTTC. Protein: CASSQEVGDYGYTF. The full variable domain, in which reference TRBV3-1 and TRBJ1-2 provide the parts outside the CDR3, is DTAVSQTPKYLVTQMGNDKSIKCEQNLGHDTMYWYKQDSKKFLKIMFSYNNKELIINETVPNRFSPKSPDKAHLNLHINSLELGDSAVYFCASSQEVGDYGYTFGSGTRLTVV.